This TCR beta chain is from a study of CD8 T cells in Susac syndrome. About the study: Patients with Susac syndrome were, at the time of blood collection, therapy-naive, maintained on corticosteroids, or maintained on intravenous immunoglobulin alone.

Random hexamers were used to reverse transcribe the RNA input (0.5 to 1 ug). Across 54 Vbeta and 13 Jbeta, immunoSEQ multiplex PCR amplified TCR beta CDR3. A single record per CDR3 protein comes from TCRdb applying MiXCR to the immunoSEQ multiplex PCR reads. This table has some 200,000 distinct CDR3 sequences, under 97% appearing once. With V trimmed by 4 bases and J by 5 bases, 10 bases remained unmatched. In germline, CDR1 is SGHRS, CDR2 YFSETQ. The CDR3 has 16 residues. TEMRA cells were FACS-enriched, while CD8+ and CD4+ T cells were negatively isolated. The sequencing sample was made of CD4+ T cells from PBMCs. This clonotype was obtained from a human donor with Susac syndrome. The V call is TRBV5-1, the J call TRBJ1-5, with 9 positions matching TRBD1. The CDR3 region is CASSLYGTGWDQPQHF. In nucleotides, the CDR3 is TGCGCCAGCAGCCTATACGGGACAGGGTGGGATCAGCCCCAGCATTTT.